Following are 3 T cell receptor beta chains from one sample sequenced in a study of T cells in Graves' hyperthyroidism and ophthalmopathy. What was amplified from RNA transcripts were TCR beta CDR3 regions. First-round RT-PCR of the TCR CDR3 relied on the HTBI primer set. TCRdb re-called the multiplex PCR reads through MiXCR, storing one row per CDR3 protein. The data show roughly 500,000 distinct CDR3 sequences, with approximately 44% seen just once and around 20% held by the top ten. Input material: peripheral blood or thyroid tissue (not recorded which). These receptor sequences come from an adult woman with Graves' disease, either hyperthyroidism or ophthalmopathy (not recorded which).

About this clonotype: This may arise from a read error, as a much more abundant clone is one base away. The CDR3 nucleotides are TGCGCCAGCAGCTTGGAACCCGGGACGTCCATCCCCTACGAGCAGTACTTC. This codes for CASSLEPGTSIPYEQYF. The chain employs TRBV5-1 and TRBJ2-7; D may match TRBD1 or TRBD2 (5 bases each). CDR3 length equals 17 residues. Germline V lookup: CDR1 SGHRS, CDR2 YFSETQ. The V gene lost 0 bases and the J gene lost 2 bases, with 18 bases spanning the gap.

The table lists this clonotype with many counts. J is TRBJ2-7 and V is TRBV9; D may match TRBD1 or TRBD2 (5 bases each). The CDR3 length is 15 residues. Germline CDR1 is SGDLS and CDR2 is YYNGEE. Deletions cut 4 bases from V and 1 base from J, with 15 bases between. This CDR3 is CASSSGTGSSYEQYF. The CDR3 DNA reads TGTGCCAGCAGCTCCGGGACGGGTTCTTCCTACGAGCAGTACTTC. Together with reference TRBV9 and TRBJ2-7, the CDR3 gives the full variable domain: DSGVTQTPKHLITATGQRVTLRCSPRSGDLSVYWYQQSLDQGLQFLIQYYNGEERAKGNILERFSAQQFPDLHSELNLSSLELGDSALYFCASSSGTGSSYEQYFGPGTRLTVT.

Note on this clonotype: The DNA is omitted, as the CDR3 cannot be located on it reliably, and the CDR3 follows TCRdb's listing. The chain recombines TRBV7-9 with TRBJ2-2; TRBD2 is the table's D call, not checked against the DNA. The V gene's germline CDR1 is SEHNR and CDR2 FQNEAQ (reference sequence). Both ends counted, the CDR3 spans 16 residues. CDR3 protein: CASSSSGTETPGSCFF.